The 25 T cell receptor beta chains below were found in one sample sequenced in a study of T cells in Graves' hyperthyroidism and ophthalmopathy. TCR beta CDR3 regions were amplified from RNA transcripts. HTBI primers drove first-round RT-PCR of the TCR CDR3. TCRdb used MiXCR to reprocess the multiplex PCR reads, holding one entry per CDR3 protein. The sample consists of hundreds of thousands of distinct CDR3 sequences, more than 14% of them appearing once. Specimen: blood. The receptors derive from a woman in her fifties or sixties with Graves' ophthalmopathy.

This clonotype was seen at least ten times. The J gene is TRBJ2-3, the V gene TRBV20-1; 8 bases align to TRBD2. The CDR3 consists of 15 residues. V trimming: 2 bases; J trimming: 1 base; junction bases outside the gene matches: 5. Germline CDR1 and CDR2: DFQATT and SNEGSKA (reference sequence). The CDR3 sequence is CSARWVAGRTDTQYF. For the CDR3, the DNA is TGCAGTGCTAGATGGGTAGCGGGACGCACAGATACGCAGTATTTT.

This clonotype appeared many times. This rearrangement joins TRBV28 to TRBJ2-7; no definite D call. Germline V gene data show CDR1 as MDHEN and CDR2 as SYDVKM. Trimming took off 4 bases at V and 0 bases at J, with 4 bases between the two ends. The CDR3 extends over 12 amino acids. CDR3 loop: CASSWISYEQYF. CDR3 nucleotides: TGTGCCAGCAGTTGGATCTCCTACGAGCAGTACTTC. Together with reference TRBV28 and TRBJ2-7, the CDR3 gives the full variable domain: DVKVTQSSRYLVKRTGEKVFLECVQDMDHENMFWYRQDPGLGLRLIYFSYDVKMKEKGDIPEGYSVSREKKERFSLILESASTNQTSMYLCASSWISYEQYFGPGTRLTVT.

This clonotype was recorded many times. V gene TRBV3-1 combines with J gene TRBJ2-3; D perhaps matches TRBD2 (5 bases). V gave up 0 bases and J gave up 2 bases, with 18 bases separating them. There are 18 residues in the CDR3. The germline CDR1 and CDR2 sequences are LGHDT and YNNKEL (reference sequence). The CDR3 loop is CASSQDGKRTAVTDTQYF. The CDR3 coding sequence is TGTGCCAGCAGCCAAGACGGGAAGCGGACCGCTGTCACAGATACGCAGTATTTT.

In its sample, this clonotype was seen many times. The CDR3 loop is CASSLIIGLSPYEQYF. CDR3 nucleotide sequence: TGTGCCAGCAGTTTAATAATTGGGCTATCCCCCTACGAGCAGTACTTC. The chain carries TRBV12-3 or TRBV12-4 and TRBJ2-7, with no clear D. V was pared by 2 bases and J by 2 bases, with 16 bases between. The length of the CDR3 is 16 residues.

The gene calls are TRBV29-1 and TRBJ1-2, with 10 bases matching TRBD1. Germline V CDR1 and CDR2: SQVTM, ANQGSEA. Trimming cost V 5 bases and J 0 bases; bases outside gene matches: 3. The CDR3 totals 14 residues. CDR3 nucleotide sequence: TGCAGCGTTTCCGGACAGGGGGCTAACTATGGCTACACCTTC. Translating gives CSVSGQGANYGYTF.

The rearrangement joins TRBV7-9 to TRBJ2-2; D is unresolved. The germline V and J ends were trimmed by 3 bases and 4 bases, with 9 bases remaining between them. Germline V gives CDR1 SEHNR, CDR2 FQNEAQ (reference sequence). The CDR3 loop spans 14 amino acids. The CDR3 sequence is CASSFKGLTGELFF. In DNA form, the CDR3 reads TGTGCCAGCAGCTTTAAAGGTCTCACCGGGGAGCTGTTTTTT.

This clonotype was observed a handful of times. The V and J genes are TRBV6-1 and TRBJ1-1, with TRBD1 matching over 9 bases. Germline values: CDR1 MNHNS, CDR2 SASEGT. Trimming took 6 bases from V and 5 from J; bases not matched to a gene: 10. The CDR3 has 15 residues. CDR3 amino acids: CASSTTGTGLTEAFF. The CDR3 coding sequence is TGTGCCAGCAGCACGACCGGGACAGGGCTAACTGAAGCTTTCTTT.

This clonotype was detected ten times or more. The V and J genes are TRBV7-2 and TRBJ2-7, with TRBD2 matching over 13 bases. This CDR3 contains 18 residues. CDR1 and CDR2 from the germline V gene are SGHTA and FQGNSA. Losses at the gene ends were 5 bases for V and 2 bases for J; bases not matched to a gene: 12. The CDR3, as DNA: TGTGCCAGCAGCCAGAGAAACGTAGGGACTAGCGGGGCCTACGAGCAGTACTTC. This codes for CASSQRNVGTSGAYEQYF.

As to this clonotype: Sequence at one end of the junction differs from germline and may be a read error. The chain joins TRBV28 to TRBJ1-5; TRBD1 matches 11 bases. This CDR3 region has 16 residues. The V gene's germline CDR1 is MDHEN and CDR2 SYDVKM. CDR3 protein: CASSLSRDRGSQPQHF. The CDR3 region has the DNA TGTGCCAGCAGCTTATCCCGGGACAGGGGGTCTCAGCCCCAGCATTTT.

This clonotype came up many times. The chain employs TRBV7-9 and TRBJ1-1; D call uncertain. Germline CDR1 is SEHNR and CDR2 is FQNEAQ (reference sequence). Trimming removed 2 bases at V and 4 bases at J, with 8 bases between. This CDR3 spans 13 amino acids. CDR3: CASSLLISTEAFF. The CDR3 bases are TGTGCCAGCAGCTTATTAATTTCCACTGAAGCTTTCTTT.

V is TRBV20-1 and J is TRBJ2-1; 8 bases align to TRBD2. This CDR3 is 13 amino acids long. V shed 1 base, J shed 7 bases, and the junction held 3 bases outside the gene matches. In germline, CDR1 is DFQATT, CDR2 SNEGSKA (reference sequence). For the CDR3, the DNA is TGCAGTGCTAGAGTTGCGGGAGGTAATGAGCAGTTCTTC. Translated: CSARVAGGNEQFF.

The J gene is TRBJ2-6, the V gene TRBV15; D is tentatively TRBD1 or TRBD2 (6 bases each). This CDR3 spans 22 amino acids. V was shortened by 1 base and J by 0 bases, with 25 bases between the two germline ends. The germline V gene encodes CDR1 LNHNV and CDR2 YYDKDF (reference sequence). Written as DNA, the CDR3 is TGTGCCACCAGCAGAGTGGGGGGCCCGCAGGGGTCACGACTCTCTGGGGCCAACGTCCTGACTTTC. Its protein product is CATSRVGGPQGSRLSGANVLTF.

This clonotype was recorded many times. This chain joins TRBV11-2 and TRBJ1-1; D is unresolved. CDR1 and CDR2 (germline): SGHAT, FQNNGV. This CDR3 contains 13 residues. V shed 0 bases and J shed 9 bases, with 11 bases lying between them. CDR3 nucleotides: TGTGCCAGCAGCTTAGATCTTCGGAGGAAAGCTTTCTTT. As protein: CASSLDLRRKAFF.

Concerning this clonotype: A single base is all that separates this from a far larger clone, so a read error is likely. The V and J genes are TRBV28 and TRBJ2-2; D ambiguous. Germline CDR1 reads MDHEN; CDR2 reads SYDVKM. This CDR3 region has 13 residues. DNA for the CDR3: TGTGCCGGCAGCCCAACCAACACCGGGGAGCTGTTTTTT. It codes for CAGSPTNTGELFF.

At least ten counts were recorded for this clonotype. V and J are TRBV28 and TRBJ1-1; 10 nucleotides align to TRBD1. The V gene's germline CDR1 is MDHEN and CDR2 SYDVKM. V shed 5 bases, J shed 1 base, and the junction held 4 bases outside the gene matches. The CDR3 spans 15 residues. This CDR3 reads CASSHRDRGNTEAFF. The CDR3 DNA reads TGTGCCAGCAGTCATCGGGACAGGGGGAACACTGAAGCTTTCTTT.

This clonotype has at least ten counts. The chain is built from TRBV11-2 and TRBJ2-6; no clear D gene. CDR1 is SGHAT and CDR2 is FQNNGV in the germline V gene. The length of the CDR3 is 17 residues. V dropped 1 base and J dropped 0 bases, with 10 bases sitting between them. The CDR3 protein is CASSLGPGFSGANVLTF. The DNA of the CDR3 is TGTGCCAGCAGCTTAGGTCCAGGTTTCTCTGGGGCCAACGTCCTGACTTTC.

V and J are TRBV20-1 and TRBJ2-1; TRBD2 aligns across 12 bases. Germline V gene sequence: CDR1 DFQATT, CDR2 SNEGSKA (reference sequence). This CDR3 has 17 residues. V was pared by 4 bases and J by 7 bases, with 14 bases of the junction left unmatched. The CDR3 is CSAISLHLAGGVNEQFF. The CDR3 nucleotides read TGCAGTGCTATCAGTCTCCACCTAGCGGGAGGGGTGAATGAGCAGTTCTTC.

This chain links TRBV29-1 with TRBJ2-3, with 7 bases fitting TRBD1. This CDR3 is 12 amino acids long. The ends lost 8 bases at V and 1 base at J; junction bases unmatched: 3. Germline-derived CDR1 and CDR2 are SQVTM and ANQGSEA. The CDR3 sequence: CSFTGGTDTQYF. DNA of the CDR3: TGCAGCTTCACAGGGGGCACAGATACGCAGTATTTT.

This clonotype was seen ten or more times. The chain links TRBV20-1 to TRBJ2-1; 10 bases align to TRBD2. Trimming cost V 6 bases and J 6 bases; bases outside gene matches: 8. Germline V gives CDR1 DFQATT, CDR2 SNEGSKA (reference sequence). CDR3 size: 14 residues. The DNA for the CDR3 is TGCAGTGCCCTGACTAGCGGGTACCCCAATGAGCAGTTCTTC. It specifies CSALTSGYPNEQFF.

The chain uses TRBV12-3 or TRBV12-4 and TRBJ1-1; D is unresolved. Trimming removed 2 bases from V and 7 bases from J, with 11 bases in between. CDR3 length: 13 residues. CDR3 sequence (DNA): TGTGCCAGCAGTTTACAGTGGGCGGGTGAAGCTTTCTTT. This sequence encodes CASSLQWAGEAFF.

This clonotype was counted many times. This chain links TRBV29-1 with TRBJ2-5; the D call may be TRBD1 or TRBD2 (5 bases each). This CDR3 region has 16 residues. V was shortened by 0 bases and J by 3 bases, with 17 bases between the two germline ends. CDR1 SQVTM and CDR2 ANQGSEA come from the germline V gene. In DNA form, the CDR3 reads TGCAGCGTTGAAGATGGCAGGGACGGAAAGAAAGAGACCCAGTACTTC. Translated, it gives CSVEDGRDGKKETQYF.

This clonotype was found a few times. The chain couples TRBV20-1 to TRBJ1-2; D is ambiguous. Germline V gene sequence: CDR1 DFQATT, CDR2 SNEGSKA (reference sequence). Deletions cut 5 bases from V and 3 bases from J, with 7 bases between. This CDR3 spans 11 amino acids. CDR3 in amino acids: CSAHQDYGYTF. CDR3 coding DNA: TGCAGTGCTCACCAGGACTATGGCTACACCTTC.

This clonotype came up many times. The J gene is TRBJ2-7, the V gene TRBV12-3 or TRBV12-4; 9 bases map to TRBD1. CDR3 length: 15 residues. The V and J ends lost 5 bases and 6 bases, in that order; junction bases with no gene match: 11. CDR3 residues: CASSAGTGTSGEQYF. Written as DNA, the CDR3 is TGTGCCAGCAGTGCCGGGACAGGGACTTCGGGCGAGCAGTACTTC.

This clonotype was observed many times. V usage is TRBV6-1 and J usage is TRBJ2-3, with D maybe TRBD2 (6 bases). Trimming removed 10 bases from V and 0 bases from J, with 20 bases in between. CDR3 length equals 16 residues. Germline CDR1 and CDR2: MNHNS and SASEGT. CDR3 nucleotides: TGTGCCACTAAGCGGGCCGCGGGCGGCAGCACAGATACGCAGTATTTT. Protein product: CATKRAAGGSTDTQYF.

The table lists this clonotype with many counts. This sequence joins TRBV5-1 and TRBJ2-5; D ambiguous. CDR1 and CDR2 (germline): SGHRS, YFSETQ. The CDR3 runs to 15 residues. Trimming shortened V by 4 bases and J by 1 base, and 14 bases separated the two germline ends. CDR3 coding DNA: TGCGCCAGCAGCATAGCAGACCGACTCCAAGAGACCCAGTACTTC. Its translation: CASSIADRLQETQYF. Full variable domain (missing parts from reference TRBV5-1 and TRBJ2-5): KAGVTQTPRYLIKTRGQQVTLSCSPISGHRSVSWYQQTPGQGLQFLFEYFSETQRNKGNFPGRFSGRQFSNSRSEMNVSTLELGDSALYLCASSIADRLQETQYFGPGTRLLVL.